A single sample is the source of the 29 T cell receptor beta chains below, sequenced in a study of cytotoxic CD8 clonotypes in ibrutinib-treated CLL. Assay used: immunoSEQ multiplex PCR; TCRdb lists only in-frame clones, some missing. Here the sample spans roughly 29,000 clones, approximately 57% being singletons. Sequencing used PBMCs, obtained before ibrutinib treatment. These receptors were collected from a human donor with chronic lymphocytic leukemia.

The V gene is TRBV2, the J gene TRBJ2-5, with D maybe TRBD2 (6 bases). This CDR3 comprises 13 residues. The germline gives CDR1 SNHLY, CDR2 FYNNEI. V was trimmed by 6 bases and J by 2 bases, leaving 10 bases between them. CDR3 coding DNA: TGTGCCAGCAGCGCTAGCGAACAAGAGACCCAGTACTTC. Translated, it gives CASSASEQETQYF.

The chain links TRBV6-6 to TRBJ2-6; D might be TRBD1 or TRBD2, each matching 5 bases. The CDR3 runs 15 residues. The germline V gene has CDR1 MNHNY and CDR2 SVGAGI (reference sequence). Deletions cut 4 bases from V and 0 bases from J, with 7 bases between. CDR3 in amino acids: CASSWDLSGANVLTF. CDR3 nucleotide sequence: TGTGCCAGCAGTTGGGACCTCTCTGGGGCCAACGTCCTGACTTTC.

The J gene is TRBJ2-7, the V gene TRBV18; 7 nucleotides align to TRBD2. The CDR3 totals 13 residues. With V trimmed by 0 bases and J by 6 bases, 2 bases remained unmatched. Germline-derived CDR1 and CDR2 are KGHSH and LQKENI. The CDR3, as DNA: TGTGCCAGCTCACCACCACTAGCGTTCGAGCAGTACTTC. The encoded protein is CASSPPLAFEQYF.

This clone has at least ten counts. The V call is TRBV27, the J call TRBJ1-1; weak D call: TRBD1 (5 bases). Germline V gene sequence: CDR1 MNHEY, CDR2 SMNVEV (reference sequence). The length of the CDR3 is 13 residues. Trimming took off 11 bases at V and 5 bases at J, with 18 bases between the two ends. The CDR3 spells CAFRDLTRTEAFF. CDR3 in DNA: TGTGCCTTCCGGGACCTAACCCGAACTGAAGCTTTCTTT.

The chain links TRBV19 to TRBJ2-1, with 8 bases fitting TRBD1. The CDR3 sequence is 19 residues long. In germline, CDR1 is LNHDA, CDR2 SQIVND (reference sequence). V gave up 3 bases and J gave up 6 bases; unmatched junction bases: 19. The DNA of the CDR3 is TGTGCCAGTAGTATGCGGACAGGGCCACCTTTTGTCTACTTCAATGAGCAGTTCTTC. Translated, it gives CASSMRTGPPFVYFNEQFF.

This chain joins TRBV5-1 and TRBJ2-2, with D hard to call. The CDR3 has 13 amino acids. Trimming took off 0 bases at V and 6 bases at J, with 6 bases between the two ends. Germline V gene data show CDR1 as SGHRS and CDR2 as YFSETQ. The CDR3 region is CASSLALPGELFF. CDR3 in DNA: TGCGCCAGCAGCTTGGCCCTACCCGGGGAGCTGTTTTTT.

The V gene is TRBV4-1, the J gene TRBJ2-7; perhaps TRBD1 as D (5 bases). Germline loops: CDR1 MGHRA, CDR2 YSYEKL. CDR3 length: 14 residues. Trimming shortened V by 4 bases and J by 0 bases, and 10 bases separated the two germline ends. The chain's CDR3 is CASSLTANSYEQYF. CDR3 nucleotide sequence: TGCGCCAGCAGCCTGACAGCAAACTCCTACGAGCAGTACTTC.

This clone was found a few times. CDR3 sequence (DNA): TGCGCCAGCAGCTTGGAGGGGGAGCGTGGCTACACCTTC. Encoded protein: CASSLEGERGYTF. V and J are TRBV5-1 and TRBJ1-2; a weak D match, TRBD1 (6 bases). CDR1 is SGHRS and CDR2 is YFSETQ in the germline V gene. The CDR3 extends over 13 amino acids. V was trimmed by 0 bases and J by 7 bases, leaving 10 bases between them.

This chain uses TRBV9 with TRBJ2-1, with D unclear. The CDR3 is 16 amino acids. CDR1 is SGDLS, CDR2 YYNGEE, per germline. V gave up 0 bases and J gave up 6 bases, with 16 bases separating them. The CDR3 region has the DNA TGTGCCAGCAGCGTAGGGGTCACGGCGTCCCTCAATGAGCAGTTCTTC. It encodes CASSVGVTASLNEQFF.

This chain connects TRBV5-1 to TRBJ1-1, with 12 bases fitting TRBD1. Trimming removed 0 bases from V and 9 bases from J; junction bases left unmatched: 9. This CDR3 is built from 16 residues. CDR1 and CDR2 (germline): SGHRS, YFSETQ. DNA for the CDR3: TGCGCCAGCAGCTTGGAGCCGGGACAGGGGGCGAGGAAAGCTTTCTTT. Translation: CASSLEPGQGARKAFF.

Only a few counts were recorded for this clone. The chain combines TRBV4-1 with TRBJ1-2; 9 positions match TRBD1. V gave up 3 bases and J gave up 4 bases; unmatched junction bases: 6. CDR3 length equals 15 residues. Per germline, CDR1 MGHRA and CDR2 YSYEKL. In DNA form, the CDR3 reads TGCGCCAGCAGCCATCGGACAGGGGATAGCTATGGCTACACCTTC. Its translation: CASSHRTGDSYGYTF.

The chain recombines TRBV5-1 with TRBJ2-2, with 7 bases matching TRBD2. There are 16 residues in the CDR3. Germline CDR1 SGHRS, CDR2 YFSETQ. V trimming: 6 bases; J trimming: 4 bases; junction bases outside the gene matches: 12. Here the CDR3 DNA reads TGCGCCAGCACCGCGAGGGGCGGGGGATCCACCGGGGAGCTGTTTTTT. It specifies CASTARGGGSTGELFF. The full variable domain, its missing parts supplied by reference TRBV5-1 and TRBJ2-2, is KAGVTQTPRYLIKTRGQQVTLSCSPISGHRSVSWYQQTPGQGLQFLFEYFSETQRNKGNFPGRFSGRQFSNSRSEMNVSTLELGDSALYLCASTARGGGSTGELFFGEGSRLTVL.

The V gene is TRBV5-3, the J gene TRBJ1-2; the D is unclear. Being an ORF, TRBV5-3 has a function that is uncertain. The CDR3 totals 15 residues. The ends were cut back, 0 bases at V and 5 bases at J, with 14 bases in the middle. CDR3 bases: TGTGCCAGAAGCTTGGAGCTTCTGAATGAATATGGCTACACCTTC. Its translation is CARSLELLNEYGYTF.

This clone was seen only once. A much larger clone differs from this one at a single base, so this may be a read error. The gene calls are TRBV6-1 and TRBJ2-7; 8 bases fit TRBD1. This CDR3 is 13 amino acids long. The V gene's germline CDR1 is MNHNS and CDR2 SASEGT. CDR3 region: CASRNRGTYEQCF. The CDR3, as DNA: TGTGCCAGCAGAAACAGGGGGACCTACGAGCAGTGCTTC.

The J gene is TRBJ2-5, the V gene TRBV7-3; 10 bases are shared with TRBD1. The CDR3 consists of 16 residues. Germline lookup yields CDR1 SGHTA and CDR2 FQGTGA. J gave up 5 bases and V 5 bases, and 11 bases lay outside the gene matches. The CDR3, as DNA: TGTGCCAGCAGCCCCCGGCCGACAGGGGGCCGGGAGACCCAGTACTTC. It yields the protein CASSPRPTGGRETQYF.

V usage is TRBV27 and J usage is TRBJ2-5, with D perhaps TRBD1 (8 bases). The CDR3 consists of 16 residues. CDR1 MNHEY and CDR2 SMNVEV come from the germline V gene (reference sequence). V lost 2 bases to trimming and J lost 6 bases, with 19 bases between them. DNA for the CDR3: TGTGCCAGCAGTTTAAGGGTTGGACAGGGACTACAGACCCAGTACTTC. Translation: CASSLRVGQGLQTQYF.

By share of the sample, this clone is medium-sized. This chain connects TRBV27 to TRBJ2-7; a weak D match, TRBD1 (7 bases). The CDR3 consists of 16 residues. Trimming pared 5 bases from V and 4 bases from J, leaving 21 bases between. Germline loops: CDR1 MNHEY, CDR2 SMNVEV (reference sequence). In DNA, the CDR3 is TGTGCCAGCAGTATGAGGAGGGCAGGGGGTGGGTACGAGCAGTACTTC. This gives the protein CASSMRRAGGGYEQYF.

The chain is built from TRBV15 and TRBJ1-5, with D possibly being TRBD1 (5 bases). V lost 1 base and J 4 bases, leaving 8 bases between the germline ends. CDR3 length: 14 residues. Looked up from germline, CDR1 is LNHNV and CDR2 is YYDKDF (reference sequence). The CDR3 sequence is CATSRGQLNQPQHF. The CDR3 DNA sequence: TGTGCCACCAGCAGAGGACAGCTGAATCAGCCCCAGCATTTT.

The rearrangement joins TRBV10-3 to TRBJ1-5; D may be TRBD1 (5 bases). This CDR3 is 15 amino acids long. Trimming left V 0 bases short and J 6 bases short, with 12 bases between. Per germline, CDR1 ENHRY and CDR2 SYGVKD. The CDR3 DNA is TGTGCCATCAGTGAGTCAGGTCGGGGGAGTCAGCCCCAGCATTTT. Its protein product is CAISESGRGSQPQHF.

This chain uses TRBV6-5 with TRBJ2-7; perhaps TRBD1 as D (5 bases). Germline CDR1 and CDR2: MNHEY and SVGAGI. Deletions cut 6 bases from V and 3 bases from J, with 15 bases between. This CDR3 contains 14 residues. This CDR3 is CASSRLGPNYEQYF. As DNA, the CDR3 is TGTGCCAGCAGCCGCCTGGGGCCCAACTACGAGCAGTACTTC.

The chain combines TRBV9 with TRBJ2-2; 7 bases map to TRBD1. The V and J ends lost 4 bases and 6 bases, in that order; junction bases with no gene match: 15. CDR3 length equals 17 residues. Germline values: CDR1 SGDLS, CDR2 YYNGEE. The CDR3 is CASSSPRKRQGAGELFF. Written as DNA, the CDR3 is TGTGCCAGCAGCTCACCCCGGAAAAGACAGGGCGCCGGGGAGCTGTTTTTT.

This clone has a handful of counts. This sequence joins TRBV18 and TRBJ1-1; 8 bases agree with TRBD1. Per germline, CDR1 KGHSH and CDR2 LQKENI. This CDR3 has 13 amino acids. J was trimmed by 10 bases and V by 4 bases; bases with no gene match: 8. CDR3 region: CASSRDRQEGAFF. The CDR3 coding sequence is TGTGCCAGCTCACGGGACAGGCAGGAAGGAGCTTTCTTT.

This clone was detected only a few times. This chain connects TRBV7-2 to TRBJ2-7; no clear D gene. The CDR3 is 12 amino acids. Trimming took 5 bases from V and 1 from J, leaving 6 bases between them. Germline values: CDR1 SGHTA, CDR2 FQGNSA. The CDR3 loop reads CASSTTSYEQYF. The DNA for the CDR3 is TGTGCCAGCAGCACTACATCCTACGAGCAGTACTTC.

This clone was detected only a few times. V usage is TRBV5-1 and J usage is TRBJ1-2, with 8 bases matching TRBD1. Germline assignment: CDR1 SGHRS and CDR2 YFSETQ. Trimming removed 3 bases from V and 0 bases from J; junction bases left unmatched: 4. The CDR3 contains 15 residues. The CDR3 spells CASSSIQGANYGYTF. CDR3 DNA sequence: TGCGCCAGCAGCTCAATACAGGGGGCTAACTATGGCTACACCTTC.

This rearrangement joins TRBV7-2 to TRBJ2-2, with a weak D call TRBD2 (6 bases). The CDR3 covers 13 residues. The germline V gene encodes CDR1 SGHTA and CDR2 FQGNSA. The V end was cut by 5 bases, the J end by 7 bases, with 11 bases between. The CDR3 is CASSTASDGELFF. CDR3 bases: TGTGCCAGCAGCACTGCTAGCGACGGGGAGCTGTTTTTT. Drawing the rest from reference TRBV7-2 and TRBJ2-2, the complete variable domain is GAGVSQSPSNKVTEKGKDVELRCDPISGHTALYWYRQSLGQGLEFLIYFQGNSAPDKSGLPSDRFSAERTGGSVSTLTIQRTQQEDSAVYLCASSTASDGELFFGEGSRLTVL.

This clone was counted many times. V is TRBV18 and J is TRBJ1-1, with a weak D call TRBD1 (6 bases). V was shortened by 3 bases and J by 2 bases, with 16 bases between the two germline ends. Germline values: CDR1 KGHSH, CDR2 LQKENI. The CDR3 sequence is 16 residues long. The CDR3 DNA is TGTGCCAGCTCACCTTTCCCCGACAGGCCTAACACTGAAGCTTTCTTT. Protein product: CASSPFPDRPNTEAFF.

This sequence joins TRBV19 and TRBJ2-3; no reliable D call. The germline V and J ends were trimmed by 1 base and 4 bases, with 9 bases remaining between them. Germline assignment: CDR1 LNHDA and CDR2 SQIVND (reference sequence). The CDR3 extends over 14 amino acids. The CDR3 region is CASSIVRVSDTQYF. The CDR3 bases are TGTGCCAGTAGTATAGTTAGGGTTTCAGATACGCAGTATTTT.

The rearrangement uses TRBV28 and TRBJ2-7, with D perhaps matching TRBD2 (6 bases). Trimming removed 1 base from V and 7 bases from J, with 23 bases in between. The CDR3 runs to 17 residues. The germline gives CDR1 MDHEN, CDR2 SYDVKM. The CDR3 is CASSLFAGRRGSGEQYF. The CDR3 bases are TGTGCCAGCAGTTTATTCGCCGGCAGACGGGGGTCCGGGGAGCAGTACTTC.

This clone appeared a few times. The chain joins TRBV6-5 to TRBJ2-1; maybe TRBD2 (5 bases). The CDR3 is made up of 15 amino acids. Germline V CDR1 and CDR2: MNHEY, SVGAGI. The V end was cut by 4 bases, the J end by 3 bases, with 13 bases between. CDR3 sequence (DNA): TGTGCCAGCAGTTCCGGGCGGGCGGTCTACAATGAGCAGTTCTTC. Translating gives CASSSGRAVYNEQFF.